This T cell receptor beta chain stems from a study of cytomegalovirus exposure and HLA in healthy donors. General observations from the study: Beyond CMV serostatus, there was no information to go on about immune exposure.

The PCR ran on 60 Vbeta and 13 Jbeta primers. The assay was immunoSEQ multiplex PCR, and TCRdb's table has in-frame clones only and misses some. The table has a few hundred thousand clones, 65% to 85% seen once. Germline CDR1 reads MNHEY; CDR2 reads SVGAGI. With 0 bases removed from V and 8 bases from J, the gap between germline ends came to 10 bases. The CDR3 runs 14 residues. On this clone: What it binds is unknown.

The sample consisted of PBMCs. The chain joins TRBV6-5 to TRBJ1-4; TRBD1 is a possible D gene (5 bases). This clonotype was obtained from a man aged 25 to 40 in good health and CMV-seronegative. The CDR3 coding sequence is TGTGCCAGCAGTTACTCAGGGGCGGGGGAAAAACTGTTTTTT. It encodes CASSYSGAGEKLFF.